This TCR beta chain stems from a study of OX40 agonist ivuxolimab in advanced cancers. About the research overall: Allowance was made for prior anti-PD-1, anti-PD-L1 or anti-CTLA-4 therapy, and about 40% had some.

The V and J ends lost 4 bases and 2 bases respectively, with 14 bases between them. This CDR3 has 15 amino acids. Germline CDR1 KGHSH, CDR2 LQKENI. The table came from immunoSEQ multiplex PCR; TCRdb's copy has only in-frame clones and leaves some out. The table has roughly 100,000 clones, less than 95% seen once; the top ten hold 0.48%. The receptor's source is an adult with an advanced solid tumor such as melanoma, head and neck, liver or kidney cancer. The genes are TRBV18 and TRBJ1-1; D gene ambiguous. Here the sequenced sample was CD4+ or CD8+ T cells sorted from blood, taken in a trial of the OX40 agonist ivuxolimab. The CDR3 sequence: CASSRTEGGNTEAFF. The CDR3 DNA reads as TGTGCCAGCTCACGTACCGAAGGCGGAAACACTGAAGCTTTCTTT.